The 5 T cell receptor beta chains given below trace back to one sample, sequenced in a study of blood T cells in healthy people across ages. A J-beta primer mix and a sample-barcoded 5' primer were used in a second PCR of roughly 7 to 12 cycles. TCRdb recomputed calls from the 5' RACE reads with MiXCR, one row per CDR3 protein. The sample holds roughly 1,700,000 distinct CDR3 sequences, 28% seen once. Material: blood. These receptors came from a woman aged 25 to 39 in good health.

This clonotype has more than one count but fewer than ten. The chain combines TRBV18 with TRBJ1-2, with D uncertain. The length of the CDR3 is 14 residues. V shed 1 base and J shed 2 bases, with 8 bases lying between them. Per germline, CDR1 KGHSH and CDR2 LQKENI. The CDR3 region has the DNA TGTGCCAGCTCACCACTCGAGGCCAACTATGGCTACACCTTC. Encoded protein: CASSPLEANYGYTF.

Ten or more counts support this clonotype. The chain recombines TRBV4-1 with TRBJ2-1; D is undetermined. CDR3 size: 16 residues. Trimming left V 4 bases short and J 1 base short, with 14 bases between. The germline V gene encodes CDR1 MGHRA and CDR2 YSYEKL. The DNA for the CDR3 is TGCGCCAGCAGCCCTAAGGGCGGTAGGTCCTACAATGAGCAGTTCTTC. Encoded protein: CASSPKGGRSYNEQFF.

For this clonotype: Possible read error: a much larger clone is one base away. This CDR3 reads CASSLGTGGGSPRHF. CDR3 coding DNA: TGTGCCAGCAGCCTAGGGACAGGGGGAGGTTCACCCCGCCACTTT. The rearrangement uses TRBV6-5 and TRBJ1-6; the match to TRBD1 covers 11 bases. Germline CDR1 MNHEY, CDR2 SVGAGI. CDR3 length: 15 amino acids.

This clonotype was observed a few times. With a much larger clone just one base away, this may be a read error. The genes are TRBV29-1 and TRBJ2-7, with 10 positions matching TRBD1. The CDR3 loop spans 15 amino acids. With 1 base clipped from V and 3 bases from J, the junction kept 6 bases outside the gene matches. CDR1 is SQVTM, CDR2 ANQGSEA, per germline. The CDR3 nucleotides are TGCAGCGTTGAAGGGAGGGACAGGGGACGCTACGAGCAGTACTTC. Protein product: CSVEGRDRGRYEQYF.

This clonotype came up a few times. The CDR3 DNA sequence: TGTGCCAGCAAAATTAGCAGCAGCCGGGTGGAGACCCAGTACTTC. Protein: CASKISSSRVETQYF. V is TRBV6-1 and J is TRBJ2-5; D not certain. V lost 7 bases, J lost 5 bases, and 20 bases lay in between. This CDR3 contains 15 residues. Germline CDR1 MNHNS, CDR2 SASEGT.